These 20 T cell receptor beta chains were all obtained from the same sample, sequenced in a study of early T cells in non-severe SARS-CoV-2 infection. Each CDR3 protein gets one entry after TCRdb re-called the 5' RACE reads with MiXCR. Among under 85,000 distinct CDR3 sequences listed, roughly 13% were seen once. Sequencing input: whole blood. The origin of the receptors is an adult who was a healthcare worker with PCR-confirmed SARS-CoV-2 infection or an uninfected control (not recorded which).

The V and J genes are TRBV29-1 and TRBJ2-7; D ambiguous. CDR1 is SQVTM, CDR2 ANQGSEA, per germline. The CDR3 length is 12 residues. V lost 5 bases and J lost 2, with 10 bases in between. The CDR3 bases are TGCAGCGTTCCTGACGGTCCCTACGAGCAGTACTTC. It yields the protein CSVPDGPYEQYF.

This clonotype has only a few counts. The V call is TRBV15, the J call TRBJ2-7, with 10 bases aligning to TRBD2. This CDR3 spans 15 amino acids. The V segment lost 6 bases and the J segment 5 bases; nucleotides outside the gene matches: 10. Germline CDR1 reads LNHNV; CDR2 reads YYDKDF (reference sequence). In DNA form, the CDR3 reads TGTGCCACCAGGGTAGCGGGGGGCACCCCCAACGAGCAGTACTTC. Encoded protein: CATRVAGGTPNEQYF.

The CDR3 DNA follows: TGCAGCGTTCTCCGGATGATGAACACTGAAGCTTTCTTT. Translated: CSVLRMMNTEAFF. The chain links TRBV29-1 to TRBJ1-1; D unclear. V lost 5 bases to trimming and J lost 0 bases, with 10 bases between them. This CDR3 contains 13 residues. CDR1 is SQVTM, CDR2 ANQGSEA, per germline.

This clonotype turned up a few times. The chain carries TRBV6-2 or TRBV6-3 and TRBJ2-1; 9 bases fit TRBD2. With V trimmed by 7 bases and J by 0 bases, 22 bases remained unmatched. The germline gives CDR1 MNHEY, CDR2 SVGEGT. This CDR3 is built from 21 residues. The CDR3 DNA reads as TGTGCCAGCACCGGAATCGTAGCGGGAGATACTCCGGTAGGCTCCTACAATGAGCAGTTCTTC. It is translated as CASTGIVAGDTPVGSYNEQFF.

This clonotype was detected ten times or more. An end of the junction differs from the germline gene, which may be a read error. The CDR3 here is CDRELDYEQYF. The CDR3 DNA sequence: TGCGATAGGGAGCTAGACTACGAGCAGTACTTC. V usage is TRBV27 and J usage is TRBJ2-7, with D perhaps TRBD2 (5 bases). The length of the CDR3 is 11 residues. Germline CDR1 and CDR2: MNHEY and SMNVEV (reference sequence).

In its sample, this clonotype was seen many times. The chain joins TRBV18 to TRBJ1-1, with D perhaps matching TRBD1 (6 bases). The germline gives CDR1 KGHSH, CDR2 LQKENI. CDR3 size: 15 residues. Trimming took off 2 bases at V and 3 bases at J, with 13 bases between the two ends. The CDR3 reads CASSPWGALDTEAFF. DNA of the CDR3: TGTGCCAGCTCACCATGGGGGGCATTAGACACTGAAGCTTTCTTT. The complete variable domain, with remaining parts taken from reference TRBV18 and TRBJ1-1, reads NAGVMQNPRHLVRRRGQEARLRCSPMKGHSHVYWYRQLPEEGLKFMVYLQKENIIDESGMPKERFSAEFPKEGPSILRIQQVVRGDSAAYFCASSPWGALDTEAFFGQGTRLTVV.

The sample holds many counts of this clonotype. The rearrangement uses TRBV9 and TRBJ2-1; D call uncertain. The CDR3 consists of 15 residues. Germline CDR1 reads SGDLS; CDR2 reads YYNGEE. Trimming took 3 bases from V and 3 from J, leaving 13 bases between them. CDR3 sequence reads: CASSALSPGYNEQFF. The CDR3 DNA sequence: TGTGCCAGCAGCGCCCTATCGCCAGGCTACAATGAGCAGTTCTTC.

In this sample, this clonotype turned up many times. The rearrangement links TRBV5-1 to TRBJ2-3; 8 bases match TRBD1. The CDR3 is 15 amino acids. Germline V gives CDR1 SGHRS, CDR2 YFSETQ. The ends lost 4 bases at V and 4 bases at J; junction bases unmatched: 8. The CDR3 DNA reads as TGCGCCAGCAGCCTTAGACAGGGGAGAGCAGATACGCAGTATTTT. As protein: CASSLRQGRADTQYF.

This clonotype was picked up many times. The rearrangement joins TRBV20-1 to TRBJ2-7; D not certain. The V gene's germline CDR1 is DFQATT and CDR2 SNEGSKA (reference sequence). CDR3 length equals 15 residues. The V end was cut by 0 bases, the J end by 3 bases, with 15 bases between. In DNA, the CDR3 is TGCAGTGCTAGAGACCCCAGGCCGGCCGACTACGAGCAGTACTTC. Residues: CSARDPRPADYEQYF.

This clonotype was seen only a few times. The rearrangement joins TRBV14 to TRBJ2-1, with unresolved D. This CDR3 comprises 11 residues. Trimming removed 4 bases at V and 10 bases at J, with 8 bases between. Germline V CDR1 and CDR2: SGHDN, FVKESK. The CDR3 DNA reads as TGTGCCAGCAGCCGGGCACGCGAGCAGTTCTTC. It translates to CASSRAREQFF.

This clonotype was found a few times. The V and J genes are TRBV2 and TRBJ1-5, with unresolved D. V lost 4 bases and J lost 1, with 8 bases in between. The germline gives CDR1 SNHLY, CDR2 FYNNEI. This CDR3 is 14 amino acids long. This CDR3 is CASSAKPSNQPQHF. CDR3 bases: TGTGCCAGCAGTGCGAAACCCAGCAATCAGCCCCAGCATTTT.

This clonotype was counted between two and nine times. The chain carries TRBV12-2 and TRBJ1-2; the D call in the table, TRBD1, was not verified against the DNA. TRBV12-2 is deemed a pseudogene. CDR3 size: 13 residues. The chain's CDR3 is CASRPARDRGYTF. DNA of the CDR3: TGTGCAAGTCGCCCCGCCAGGGATCGCGGCTACACCTTC.

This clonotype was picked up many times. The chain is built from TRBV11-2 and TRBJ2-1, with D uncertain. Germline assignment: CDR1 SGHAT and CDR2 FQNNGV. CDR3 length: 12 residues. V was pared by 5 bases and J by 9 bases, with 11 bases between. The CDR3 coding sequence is TGTGCCAGCAGCCCGAAGCTGGGTGAGCAGTTCTTC. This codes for CASSPKLGEQFF. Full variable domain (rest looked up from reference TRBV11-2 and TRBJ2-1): EAGVAQSPRYKIIEKRQSVAFWCNPISGHATLYWYQQILGQGPKLLIQFQNNGVVDDSQLPKDRFSAERLKGVDSTLKIQPAKLEDSAVYLCASSPKLGEQFFGPGTRLTVL.

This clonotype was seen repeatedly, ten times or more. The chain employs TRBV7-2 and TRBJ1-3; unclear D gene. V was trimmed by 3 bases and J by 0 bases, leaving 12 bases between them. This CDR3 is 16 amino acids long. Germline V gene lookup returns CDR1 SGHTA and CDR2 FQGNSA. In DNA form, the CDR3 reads TGTGCCAGCAGCTTGAGCCCGGTGAGCTCTGGAAACACCATATATTTT. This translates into CASSLSPVSSGNTIYF.

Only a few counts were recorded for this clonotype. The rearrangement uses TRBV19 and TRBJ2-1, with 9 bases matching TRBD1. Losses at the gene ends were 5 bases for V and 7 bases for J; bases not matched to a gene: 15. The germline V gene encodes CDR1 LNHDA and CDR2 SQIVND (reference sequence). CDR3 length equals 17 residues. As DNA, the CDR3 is TGTGCCAGTAGTCCTGAGAATTCCGGGACAGGGACGAATGAGCAGTTCTTC. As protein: CASSPENSGTGTNEQFF.

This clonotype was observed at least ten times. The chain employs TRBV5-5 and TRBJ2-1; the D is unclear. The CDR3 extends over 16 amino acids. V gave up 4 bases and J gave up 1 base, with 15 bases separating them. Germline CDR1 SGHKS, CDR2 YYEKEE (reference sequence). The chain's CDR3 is CASSSRADQSYNEQFF. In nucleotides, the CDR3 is TGTGCCAGCAGCAGCCGGGCAGACCAATCCTACAATGAGCAGTTCTTC.

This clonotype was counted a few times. CDR3 in amino acids: CASSLIPGPSTDTQYF. CDR3 bases: TGTGCCAGCAGCCTAATACCGGGACCGAGCACAGATACGCAGTATTTT. The chain joins TRBV11-2 to TRBJ2-3; possibly TRBD1 or TRBD2 for D (5 bases each). The germline V and J ends were trimmed by 5 bases and 0 bases, with 15 bases remaining between them. The CDR3 consists of 16 residues. CDR1 is SGHAT, CDR2 FQNNGV, per germline. Full variable domain (remainder filled in from reference TRBV11-2 and TRBJ2-3): EAGVAQSPRYKIIEKRQSVAFWCNPISGHATLYWYQQILGQGPKLLIQFQNNGVVDDSQLPKDRFSAERLKGVDSTLKIQPAKLEDSAVYLCASSLIPGPSTDTQYFGPGTRLTVL.

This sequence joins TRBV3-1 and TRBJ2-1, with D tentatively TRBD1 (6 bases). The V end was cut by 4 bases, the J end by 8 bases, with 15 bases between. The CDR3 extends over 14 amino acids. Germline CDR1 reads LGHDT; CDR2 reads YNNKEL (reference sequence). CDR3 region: CASSPRWGLDEQFF. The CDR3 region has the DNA TGTGCCAGCAGCCCTCGGTGGGGGCTGGATGAGCAGTTCTTC.

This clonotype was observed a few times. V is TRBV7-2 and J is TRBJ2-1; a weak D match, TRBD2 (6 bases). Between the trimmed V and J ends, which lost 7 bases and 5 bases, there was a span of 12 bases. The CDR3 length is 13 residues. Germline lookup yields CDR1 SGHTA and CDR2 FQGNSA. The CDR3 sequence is CASTQWGDNEQFF. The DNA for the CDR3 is TGTGCCAGCACTCAATGGGGGGACAATGAGCAGTTCTTC.

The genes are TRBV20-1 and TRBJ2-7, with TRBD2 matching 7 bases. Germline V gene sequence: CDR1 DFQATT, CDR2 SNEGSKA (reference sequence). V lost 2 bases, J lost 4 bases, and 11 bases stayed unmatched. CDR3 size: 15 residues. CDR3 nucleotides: TGCAGTGCTAGAATTGTGGGGCTAGCGGAGTACGAGCAGTACTTC. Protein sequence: CSARIVGLAEYEQYF.